This record concerns one T cell receptor (beta chain) sequence. No antigen is known for it. This sample was taken from a study of radiotherapy plus CTLA-4 blockade in lung cancer. Study summary: Objective response rate was around 19%; disease control rate, 31%. Study-level points and caveats: Researchers report tumor-derived TCR clones expanding in blood after radiotherapy plus ipilimumab.

V shed 1 base, J shed 8 bases, and the junction held 7 bases outside the gene matches. CDR3 length: 16 amino acids. Germline V gene sequence: CDR1 MDHEN, CDR2 SYDVKM. Some clones are missing from TCRdb's copy, which holds only in-frame ones; the method was immunoSEQ multiplex PCR. The data show approximately 48,000 clones, with 70% to 90% seen just once and around 4.9% held by the top ten. V gene TRBV28 combines with J gene TRBJ2-1; 11 bases agree with TRBD2. Specimen: peripheral blood, collected from a patient treated with radiotherapy plus ipilimumab. This sequence originates from a human donor with non-small cell lung cancer whose response to radiotherapy plus ipilimumab could not be evaluated. DNA of the CDR3: TGTGCCAGCAGTTTATCAACTAGCGGGAGAATGGATGAGCAGTTCTTC. This encodes CASSLSTSGRMDEQFF.